Sequencing of this TCR beta chain was carried out in a study of CD8+CD57+ T cells in acquired aplastic anemia. This CDR3 has 18 residues. V was shortened by 0 bases and J by 4 bases, with 21 bases between the two germline ends. The V gene's germline CDR1 is MNHEY and CDR2 SMNVEV (reference sequence). The study profiled TCR beta VDJ and CDR3 using genomic DNA as template. TCRdb reprocessed the reads via MiXCR and lists one record per CDR3 protein. The table lists 200,000 to 250,000 distinct CDR3 sequences, 34% of them singletons. Sequenced: sorted CD4+, CD8+, or CD8+CD57+ T cells (not recorded which) from PBMCs. The chain carries TRBV27 and TRBJ1-2; D gene ambiguous. This TCR was recovered from a human donor in good health, serving as a control. Here the CDR3 reads CASSLSLDLASPFYGYTF. CDR3 DNA: TGTGCCAGCAGTTTATCTTTAGATCTGGCCAGCCCCTTCTATGGCTACACCTTC.